The T cell receptor beta chain described here comes from a study of CD8 T cells in Susac syndrome. Findings of the study overall: The study recognized that the number of individuals in its TCR sequencing and HLA analysis was relatively small.

A word on this clonotype: Its antigen is not known.

TCR beta sequences were obtained from blood CD8+ and CD4+ T cells. V was pared by 3 bases and J by 6 bases, with 1 base of the junction left unmatched. CDR3 length: 14 residues. Germline V gives CDR1 KGHSH, CDR2 LQKENI. RNA in amounts of about 0.5 to 1 ug was reverse transcribed with random hexamers. The method of amplification for TCR beta CDR3 was immunoSEQ multiplex PCR, covering 54 Vbeta and 13 Jbeta. TCRdb recomputed calls from the immunoSEQ multiplex PCR reads with MiXCR, one row per CDR3 protein. The sample includes about 160,000 distinct CDR3 sequences, roughly 94% seen only once; the top ten take about 0.073%.

V usage is TRBV18 and J usage is TRBJ2-1; 11 nucleotides line up with TRBD1. The sample was CD4+ T cells from PBMCs. The TCR was taken from a human donor in good health. The CDR3 DNA reads TGTGCCAGCTCACCTGGGACAGGGGGCAATGAGCAGTTCTTC. This translates into CASSPGTGGNEQFF. Drawing the rest from reference TRBV18 and TRBJ2-1, the complete variable domain is NAGVMQNPRHLVRRRGQEARLRCSPMKGHSHVYWYRQLPEEGLKFMVYLQKENIIDESGMPKERFSAEFPKEGPSILRIQQVVRGDSAAYFCASSPGTGGNEQFFGPGTRLTVL.